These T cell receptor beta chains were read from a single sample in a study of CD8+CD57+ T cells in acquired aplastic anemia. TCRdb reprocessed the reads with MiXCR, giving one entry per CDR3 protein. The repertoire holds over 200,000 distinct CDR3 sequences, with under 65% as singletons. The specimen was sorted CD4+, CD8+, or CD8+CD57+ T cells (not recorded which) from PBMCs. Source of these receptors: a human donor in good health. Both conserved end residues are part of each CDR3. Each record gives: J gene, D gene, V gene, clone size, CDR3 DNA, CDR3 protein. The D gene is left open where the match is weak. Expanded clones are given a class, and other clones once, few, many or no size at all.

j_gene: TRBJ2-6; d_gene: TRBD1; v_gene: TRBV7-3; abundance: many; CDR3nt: TGTGCCAGCAGCTTAAATCGTGACAGGGGAGATGGGGCCAACGTCCTGACTTTC; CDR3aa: CASSLNRDRGDGANVLTF
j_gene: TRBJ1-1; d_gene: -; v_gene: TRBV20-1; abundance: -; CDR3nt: TGCAGTGCTCAAGGGTTGAGCACTGAAGCTTTCTTT; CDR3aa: CSAQGLSTEAFF
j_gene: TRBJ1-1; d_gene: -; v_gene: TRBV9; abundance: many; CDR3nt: TGTGCCAGCAGCCCCTGGACAGACACACCGACTGAAGCTTTCTTT; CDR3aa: CASSPWTDTPTEAFF
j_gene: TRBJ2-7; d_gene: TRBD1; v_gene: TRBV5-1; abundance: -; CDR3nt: TGTGCCAGCAGCTATTACAGGGGTCACGAGCAGTACTTC; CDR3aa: CASSYYRGHEQYF
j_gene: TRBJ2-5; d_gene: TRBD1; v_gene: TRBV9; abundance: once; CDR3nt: TGTGCCAGCAGCGTAGGGTGGGGGACAGGGGGCGCGGAGACCCAGTACTTC; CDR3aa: CASSVGWGTGGAETQYF
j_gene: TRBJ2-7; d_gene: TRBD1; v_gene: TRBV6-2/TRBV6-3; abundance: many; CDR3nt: TGTGCCATTCGACAAGGACAGGGGGCTTCCTACGAGCAGTACTTC; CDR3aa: CAIRQGQGASYEQYF
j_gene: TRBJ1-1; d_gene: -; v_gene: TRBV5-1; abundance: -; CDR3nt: TGTGCCAGCAGCTTAACCCAGGATAGGAACACTGAAGCTTTCTTT; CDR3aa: CASSLTQDRNTEAFF
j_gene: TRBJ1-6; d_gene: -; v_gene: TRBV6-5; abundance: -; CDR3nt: TGTGCCAGCAGTGATTCCAGGGATTCACCCCTCCACTTT; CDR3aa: CASSDSRDSPLHF
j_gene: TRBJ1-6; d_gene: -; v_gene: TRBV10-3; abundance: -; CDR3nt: TGTGCCATCAGTGTAGGGACCCTTAATTCACCCCTCCACTTT; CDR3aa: CAISVGTLNSPLHF
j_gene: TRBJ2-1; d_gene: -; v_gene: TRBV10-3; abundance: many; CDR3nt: TGTGCCATCAGTGAACTGGGGATATGGTTCTTC; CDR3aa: CAISELGIWFF
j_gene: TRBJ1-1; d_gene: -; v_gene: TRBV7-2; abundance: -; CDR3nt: TGTGCCAGCAGCCGAGTTACCATGACAGCCCCAGCTTTCTTT; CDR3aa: CASSRVTMTAPAFF